The rows below give T cell receptor beta chains drawn from one sample of a study of blood T cell repertoires in COVID-19. Generated by immunoSEQ multiplex PCR, the TCRdb table keeps only in-frame clones and is missing some. The profile shows 130,000 or so clones, roughly 83% of them singletons. The specimen sequenced was peripheral blood. These receptors were taken from a woman in her seventies with COVID-19, enrolled during active disease. CDR3s include the opening cysteine and the closing phenylalanine or tryptophan. A D gene is named only where the DNA matches it firmly. Not every row has a clone size; where given, it reads once, few, many or a size class.

length: 14; V: TRBV19; size: few; D: -; J: TRBJ1-4; CDR3: CASSKRELNEKLFF; DNA: TGTGCCAGTAGTAAACGGGAACTTAATGAAAAACTGTTTTTT
length: 15; V: TRBV4-2; size: -; D: -; J: TRBJ1-6; CDR3: CASSRGGAAHSPLHF; DNA: TGTGCCAGCAGCCGAGGGGGAGCCGCTCATTCACCCCTCCACTTT
length: 17; V: TRBV4-1; size: few; D: -; J: TRBJ1-6; CDR3: CASSQVRNIAYNSPLHF; DNA: TGCGCCAGCAGCCAAGTAAGAAACATCGCCTATAATTCACCCCTCCACTTT
length: 17; V: TRBV14; size: -; D: TRBD1; J: TRBJ2-6; CDR3: CASSHRGRISGANVLTF; DNA: TGTGCCAGCAGCCACAGGGGGCGGATCTCTGGGGCCAACGTCCTGACTTTC
length: 16; V: TRBV7-2; size: -; D: -; J: TRBJ2-7; CDR3: CASSLAGGGRGREQYF; DNA: TGTGCCAGCAGCTTAGCGGGCGGGGGCAGGGGGCGCGAGCAGTACTTC
length: 14; V: TRBV30; size: once; D: TRBD1; J: TRBJ1-6; CDR3: CAGGTGAFDSPLHF; DNA: TGTGCCGGGGGGACAGGGGCGTTTGATTCACCCCTCCACTTT
length: 14; V: TRBV5-8; size: -; D: -; J: TRBJ2-3; CDR3: CASSLRGGGDTQYF; DNA: TGTGCCAGCAGCCTGAGGGGGGGCGGAGATACGCAGTATTTT
length: 15; V: TRBV19; size: -; D: -; J: TRBJ2-2; CDR3: CASSTGSRGTGELFF; DNA: TGTGCCAGTAGTACGGGCTCAAGGGGAACCGGGGAGCTGTTTTTT
length: 12; V: TRBV5-4; size: -; D: -; J: TRBJ2-7; CDR3: CASSSPTYEQYF; DNA: TGTGCCAGCAGCTCTCCTACCTACGAGCAGTACTTC
length: 13; V: TRBV6-5; size: -; D: -; J: TRBJ2-7; CDR3: CASSYSTGDEQYF; DNA: TGTGCCAGCAGTTACTCGACCGGGGATGAGCAGTACTTC
length: 16; V: TRBV5-1; size: -; D: -; J: TRBJ1-2; CDR3: CASSLAAGQTIYGYTF; DNA: TGCGCCAGCAGCTTGGCAGCGGGACAAACGATCTATGGCTACACCTTC
length: 15; V: TRBV2; size: -; D: -; J: TRBJ1-2; CDR3: CASSPPERGGYGYTF; DNA: TGTGCCAGCAGTCCTCCGGAGAGGGGGGGTTATGGCTACACCTTC
length: 16; V: TRBV7-9; size: -; D: TRBD2; J: TRBJ2-1; CDR3: CASSAGLAGGYNEQFF; DNA: TGTGCCAGCAGCGCGGGACTAGCGGGGGGCTACAATGAGCAGTTCTTC
length: 13; V: TRBV30; size: -; D: TRBD1; J: TRBJ1-1; CDR3: CAWSGDRAGEAFF; DNA: TGTGCCTGGAGTGGGGACAGGGCGGGGGAAGCTTTCTTT
length: 16; V: TRBV29-1; size: few; D: TRBD1; J: TRBJ1-2; CDR3: CSARNWRDREGYGYTF; DNA: TGCAGCGCCCGTAATTGGCGGGACAGGGAAGGATATGGCTACACCTTC
length: 17; V: TRBV3-1/TRBV3-2; size: -; D: TRBD1; J: TRBJ2-1; CDR3: CASSRSTGTGNYNEQFF; DNA: TGTGCCAGCAGCCGTAGTACCGGGACAGGGAACTACAATGAGCAGTTCTTC
length: 18; V: TRBV10-1; size: -; D: TRBD2; J: TRBJ2-3; CDR3: CASSEPAQTSGPRDTQYF; DNA: TGCGCCAGCAGTGAACCCGCCCAGACTAGCGGGCCGAGAGATACGCAGTATTTT
length: 13; V: TRBV19; size: -; D: -; J: TRBJ2-3; CDR3: CASSHTHTDTQYF; DNA: TGTGCCAGTAGTCACACGCACACAGATACGCAGTATTTT
length: 15; V: TRBV5-4; size: -; D: -; J: TRBJ2-3; CDR3: CASSLRQAGTDTQYF; DNA: TGTGCCAGCAGCTTGAGGCAAGCGGGCACAGATACGCAGTATTTT
length: 13; V: TRBV28; size: -; D: -; J: TRBJ1-1; CDR3: CASSLGGFGKAFF; DNA: TGTGCCAGCAGCCTGGGGGGGTTCGGGAAGGCTTTCTTT
length: 13; V: TRBV5-1; size: -; D: -; J: TRBJ1-2; CDR3: CASSPSVNYGYTF; DNA: TGCGCCAGCAGCCCCTCAGTTAACTATGGCTACACCTTC
length: 15; V: TRBV7-9; size: once; D: -; J: TRBJ1-3; CDR3: CASSRPTGTGNTIYF; DNA: TGTGCCAGCAGCCGACCCACAGGGACTGGAAACACCATATATTTT
length: 18; V: TRBV7-2; size: few; D: TRBD1; J: TRBJ1-1; CDR3: CASSFNARGTGGWTEAFF; DNA: TGTGCCAGCAGCTTTAATGCCCGAGGGACAGGGGGGTGGACTGAAGCTTTCTTT
length: 15; V: TRBV19; size: -; D: -; J: TRBJ1-5; CDR3: CASSTSPFSNQPQHF; DNA: TGTGCCAGTAGTACGTCCCCTTTTAGCAATCAGCCCCAGCATTTT